The source of this T cell receptor (beta chain) is a study of T cells after posttransplantation cyclophosphamide. This clone has a handful of counts. The target antigen is unknown. Using immunoSEQ multiplex PCR, the repertoire was profiled, and TCRdb retains in-frame clones only, with some absent. The repertoire yields over 30,000 clones, none seen only once; the top ten contain roughly 1.3%. Study-level findings and limits: Later post-transplant blood repertoires were often dominated by donor CD8+ memory clones.

The source material was PBMCs. The origin of this receptor is a girl between 5 and 17 years old in good health, CMV-negative, and a related stem cell transplant donor.

The CDR3 nucleotides are TGTGCCAGCTGCAAGACTAGCGGGAACAATGAGCAGTTCTTC. It translates to CASCKTSGNNEQFF. The genes are TRBV6-1 and TRBJ2-1; TRBD2 agrees at 11 bases. The V gene's germline CDR1 is MNHNS and CDR2 SASEGT. This CDR3 contains 14 residues. The V gene end was trimmed by 8 bases and the J gene end by 5 bases; junction bases not matched to a gene: 5.